This is a list of T cell receptor beta chains from one sample in a study of molecular identifiers for immune sequencing clone quantification. TCRdb fed the PCR reads into MiXCR, producing one record per CDR3 protein. This sample has nearly 55,000 distinct CDR3 sequences, with about a third found just once. The sample comprised naive CD8+ T cells from blood, with Jurkat cell RNA spiked in. The source is a human donor in good health. Some libraries in this study had Jurkat cell RNA spiked in. Both conserved end residues are part of each CDR3. The order of the fields is V gene, D gene, J gene, clone size, CDR3 protein, CDR3 DNA. The D gene is left open where the match is weak. Clone size appears in some rows only: once, few, many, or a class for an expanded clone.

TRBV28	TRBD2	TRBJ2-5	few	CASSLRPLAAQETQYF	TGTGCCAGCAGCCTAAGGCCACTAGCGGCCCAAGAGACCCAGTACTTC
TRBV7-2	-	TRBJ1-2	-	CASSLRLGDGYTF	TGTGCCAGCTCTCTAAGGTTGGGGGATGGCTACACCTTC
TRBV27	-	TRBJ2-5	few	CASSLSTVTKETQYF	TGTGCCAGCAGTTTATCGACAGTAACGAAAGAGACCCAGTACTTC
TRBV7-9	TRBD1	TRBJ2-4	-	CASTRGTLGKNIQYF	TGTGCCAGCACCAGGGGGACCCTCGGCAAAAACATTCAGTACTTC
TRBV7-9	-	TRBJ2-3	medium-sized	CASSRDTQYF	TGTGCCAGCAGTCGGGATACGCAGTATTTT
TRBV4-3	TRBD2	TRBJ2-1	medium-sized	CASSWRLAGYNEQFF	TGCGCCAGCAGCTGGCGACTAGCGGGATACAATGAGCAGTTCTTC
TRBV20-1	-	TRBJ2-3	few	CSARDTGEERTDTQYF	TGCAGTGCTAGAGATACGGGGGAGGAGCGGACGGATACGCAGTATTTT
TRBV5-1	TRBD1	TRBJ2-7	-	CASSLGDREFYEQYF	TGCGCCAGCAGCTTGGGGGACAGAGAATTCTACGAGCAGTACTTC
TRBV4-1	TRBD1	TRBJ2-7	few	CASSQVTGGIYEQYF	TGCGCCAGCAGCCAAGTAACAGGGGGAATCTACGAGCAGTACTTC
TRBV7-6	-	TRBJ1-5	many	CASSLGGGQQNQPQHF	TGTGCCAGCAGCTTAGGCGGAGGACAGCAGAATCAGCCCCAGCATTTT
TRBV29-1	-	TRBJ2-2	many	CSVGQENTGELFF	TGCAGCGTTGGTCAGGAGAACACCGGGGAGCTGTTTTTT
TRBV27	TRBD2	TRBJ2-4	-	CASSLAGGLAKNIQYF	TGTGCCAGCTCGCTAGCGGGAGGGCTAGCCAAAAACATTCAGTACTTC
TRBV6-2/TRBV6-3	-	TRBJ2-3	many	CASSYGRLLRTDTQYF	TGTGCCAGCAGTTACGGTCGGCTTCTAAGGACAGATACGCAGTATTTT
TRBV20-1	TRBD2	TRBJ2-2	-	CSARDRLAGGDGELFF	TGCAGTGCTAGAGATAGACTAGCGGGAGGGGACGGGGAGCTGTTTTTT
TRBV29-1	-	TRBJ2-7	many	CSVEFKDRAYEQYF	TGCAGCGTTGAATTTAAGGACAGAGCCTACGAGCAGTACTTC
TRBV28	-	TRBJ1-6	-	CASSLSGTYNSPLHF	TGTGCCAGCAGTTTATCAGGCACTTATAATTCACCCCTCCACTTT
TRBV5-4	TRBD2	TRBJ2-3	few	CASPGGREGRTDTQYF	TGTGCCAGCCCCGGGGGGCGGGAGGGCCGCACAGATACGCAGTATTTT